Listed below are T cell receptor beta chains from one sample, sequenced in a study of T-cell reconstitution after alpha-beta-depleted transplantation in children. TCRdb re-called the PCR reads with MiXCR, one entry per CDR3 protein. The sample shows 100,000 to 120,000 distinct CDR3 sequences, approximately 10% of them seen only once. Sequencing was performed on PBMCs from the stem cell graft donor, taken from the stem cell graft. The receptors come from a human donor who donated a stem cell graft to a child with acute lymphoblastic leukemia. Both conserved end residues are part of each CDR3. The D gene is left open where the match is weak. Not every row has a clone size; where given, it reads once, few, many or a size class.

TRBJ2-4 TRBV4-3 many 18 TRBD1 CASSQDLGDRGQSDIQYF TGCGCCAGCAGCCAAGATTTGGGGGACAGGGGGCAATCGGACATTCAGTACTTC
TRBJ2-2 TRBV10-2 many 17 TRBD2 CASSESSGGANTGELFF TGCGCCAGCAGTGAGTCTAGCGGGGGGGCCAACACCGGGGAGCTGTTTTTT
TRBJ1-2 TRBV20-1 many 15 - CSARQTRDLYYGYTF TGCAGTGCTAGACAAACCAGGGATCTTTACTATGGCTACACCTTC
TRBJ1-1 TRBV6-5 many 15 TRBD1 CASSYKTGRHTEAFF TGTGCCAGCAGTTACAAGACAGGGAGGCACACTGAAGCTTTCTTT
TRBJ2-5 TRBV29-1 many 15 TRBD2 CSVAGRGGGRETQYF TGCAGCGTTGCGGGTCGGGGGGGCGGTAGAGAGACCCAGTACTTC
TRBJ1-2 TRBV12-3/TRBV12-4 many 16 - CASSPQTAWATDGYTF TGTGCCAGCAGCCCCCAGACAGCTTGGGCCACGGATGGCTACACCTTC
TRBJ2-1 TRBV4-1 many 16 - CASSQFPEGQDNEQFF TGCGCCAGCAGCCAATTCCCGGAGGGGCAGGACAATGAGCAGTTCTTC
TRBJ2-2 TRBV5-1 many 15 TRBD2 CASSLEAGGDGELFF TGCGCCAGCAGCCTCGAGGCGGGGGGAGACGGGGAGCTGTTTTTT
TRBJ2-7 TRBV6-5 - 16 TRBD1 CASSYPTGESLYEQYF TGTGCCAGCAGTTACCCGACAGGGGAATCCCTGTACGAGCAGTACTTC
TRBJ1-2 TRBV18 many 15 - CASSPEFGHVDGYTF TGTGCCAGCTCACCGGAATTTGGCCATGTCGATGGCTACACCTTC
TRBJ2-2 TRBV14 many 16 - CASSQVRLANTGELFF TGTGCCAGCAGCCAAGTACGCCTCGCGAACACCGGGGAGCTGTTTTTT
TRBJ2-3 TRBV7-9 many 16 TRBD2 CASSPMGLAGVDTQYF TGTGCCAGCAGCCCAATGGGACTAGCGGGAGTGGATACGCAGTATTTT
TRBJ1-5 TRBV20-1 many 15 - CSARAHNGGNQPQHF TGCAGTGCTAGGGCCCATAATGGGGGCAATCAGCCCCAGCATTTT
TRBJ2-7 TRBV18 many 12 - CASSPGNYEQYF TGTGCCAGCTCACCAGGGAACTACGAGCAGTACTTC
TRBJ2-3 TRBV20-1 many 12 - CSARLGPDTQYF TGCAGTGCCCGACTGGGGCCAGATACGCAGTATTTT
TRBJ2-7 TRBV7-2 many 14 - CASTPGGTSYEQYF TGTGCCAGCACCCCGGGCGGGACGTCCTACGAGCAGTACTTC
TRBJ2-6 TRBV2 once 17 - CASSGSGRISGANVLTF TGTGCCAGCAGTGGTTCAGGGAGGATCTCTGGGGCCAACGTCCTGACTTTC
TRBJ2-3 TRBV5-5 many 16 TRBD2 CASSPRPSGRTDTQYF TGTGCCAGCAGCCCCCGGCCGAGCGGGAGAACAGATACGCAGTATTTT
TRBJ1-1 TRBV7-8 many 15 TRBD1 CASSLVQGANTEAFF TGTGCCAGCAGTCTAGTTCAGGGGGCGAACACTGAAGCTTTCTTT
TRBJ1-2 TRBV4-1 many 11 - CASSQGFGYTF TGCGCCAGCAGCCAAGGGTTCGGGTACACCTTC